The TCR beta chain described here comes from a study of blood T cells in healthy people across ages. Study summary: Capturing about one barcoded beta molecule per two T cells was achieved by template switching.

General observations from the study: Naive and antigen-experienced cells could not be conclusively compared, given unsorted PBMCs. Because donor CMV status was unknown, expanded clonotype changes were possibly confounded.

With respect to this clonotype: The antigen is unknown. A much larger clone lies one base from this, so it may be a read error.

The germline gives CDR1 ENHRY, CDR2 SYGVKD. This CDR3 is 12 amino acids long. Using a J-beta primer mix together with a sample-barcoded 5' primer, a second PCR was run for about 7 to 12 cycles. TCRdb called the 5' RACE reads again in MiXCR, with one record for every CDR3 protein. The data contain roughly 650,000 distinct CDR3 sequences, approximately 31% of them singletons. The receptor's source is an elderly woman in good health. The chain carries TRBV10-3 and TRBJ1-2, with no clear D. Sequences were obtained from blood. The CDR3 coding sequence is TGTGCCATCAGCCTGTTGGACTATGGCTGCACCTTC. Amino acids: CAISLLDYGCTF.